The rows below give T cell receptor beta chains drawn from one sample of a study of blood T cell repertoires in COVID-19. Sequencing was performed with immunoSEQ multiplex PCR; in TCRdb, only in-frame clones are kept and a portion is missing. There are some 350,000 clones in the sample; around 87% occur only once, and about 6% lies in the top ten. The sample taken for sequencing was peripheral blood. These TCRs come from a woman aged 45-65 years with COVID-19, enrolled during active disease. Each CDR3 is given with its conserved first and last residue. Fields, in order: V gene, D gene, J gene, clone size, CDR3 DNA, CDR3 protein. The D gene is left open where the match is weak. Some rows have no size entry. The others give once, few or many, or a class for an expanded clone.

v_call: TRBV5-1; d_call: -; j_call: TRBJ2-7; clone_size: -; cdr3_nt: TGCGCCAGCAGCTTGGTCCCGACTAGTTGGGACGAGCAGTACTTC; cdr3_aa: CASSLVPTSWDEQYF
v_call: TRBV24-1; d_call: -; j_call: TRBJ2-1; clone_size: -; cdr3_nt: TGTGCCACCAGTGATCCCCGGGGATATGAGCAGTTCTTC; cdr3_aa: CATSDPRGYEQFF
v_call: TRBV4-1; d_call: -; j_call: TRBJ1-5; clone_size: -; cdr3_nt: TGCGCCAGCAGCCAAGATACCCCGGCAGGGGCAGCACAGCCCCAGCATTTT; cdr3_aa: CASSQDTPAGAAQPQHF
v_call: TRBV6-5; d_call: -; j_call: TRBJ2-1; clone_size: -; cdr3_nt: TGTGCCAGCCAAGGAGGGGCAGTAGGCCACGACGAGCAGTTCTTC; cdr3_aa: CASQGGAVGHDEQFF
v_call: TRBV24-1; d_call: TRBD2; j_call: TRBJ2-5; clone_size: -; cdr3_nt: TGTGCCACCAGTGACTCCGGGACTAGCCCACAAGAGACCCAGTACTTC; cdr3_aa: CATSDSGTSPQETQYF
v_call: TRBV19; d_call: TRBD1; j_call: TRBJ1-1; clone_size: -; cdr3_nt: TGTGCCAGTATGGTTGCCGACAGGGGTCACACTGAAGCTTTCTTT; cdr3_aa: CASMVADRGHTEAFF
v_call: TRBV10-2; d_call: TRBD2; j_call: TRBJ2-1; clone_size: -; cdr3_nt: TGCGCCAGCAGTGATCCTAGGACTAGTTTTTACAATGAGCAGTTCTTC; cdr3_aa: CASSDPRTSFYNEQFF
v_call: TRBV4-3; d_call: TRBD2; j_call: TRBJ2-7; clone_size: -; cdr3_nt: TGCGCCAGCAGCCAAGATTTTCCTAGCGGCTACGAGCAGTACTTC; cdr3_aa: CASSQDFPSGYEQYF
v_call: TRBV6-5; d_call: TRBD2; j_call: TRBJ2-5; clone_size: once; cdr3_nt: TGTGCCAGCACCTGGGGGGGGTCCTCCGGGACCCAGTACTTC; cdr3_aa: CASTWGGSSGTQYF
v_call: TRBV9; d_call: -; j_call: TRBJ2-7; clone_size: -; cdr3_nt: TGTGCCAGCAGCGTAGCGGCTAGCACCTACGAGCAGTACTTC; cdr3_aa: CASSVAASTYEQYF
v_call: TRBV6-6; d_call: TRBD1; j_call: TRBJ1-3; clone_size: -; cdr3_nt: TGTGCCAGCACTAAGGACAGGGTTAGAAACACCATATATTTT; cdr3_aa: CASTKDRVRNTIYF
v_call: TRBV12-5; d_call: TRBD2; j_call: TRBJ2-1; clone_size: -; cdr3_nt: TGTGCTAGTGGTTTGGGGGTTAGCGGGGGATCCTACAATGAGCAGTTCTTC; cdr3_aa: CASGLGVSGGSYNEQFF
v_call: TRBV27; d_call: -; j_call: TRBJ2-3; clone_size: -; cdr3_nt: TGTGCCAGCAGTTTAACGGGAAGCACAGATACGCAGTATTTT; cdr3_aa: CASSLTGSTDTQYF
v_call: TRBV11-2; d_call: TRBD2; j_call: TRBJ2-5; clone_size: -; cdr3_nt: TGTGCCAGCACCAGAAGGCGGGGGGGCCAAGAGACCCAGTACTTC; cdr3_aa: CASTRRRGGQETQYF
v_call: TRBV19; d_call: TRBD2; j_call: TRBJ2-2; clone_size: -; cdr3_nt: TGTGCCAGTAGGACTAGCGGGCTAAACACCGGGGAGCTGTTTTTT; cdr3_aa: CASRTSGLNTGELFF
v_call: TRBV10-1; d_call: -; j_call: TRBJ2-7; clone_size: -; cdr3_nt: TGCGCCAGCACCGTGGAGGGGTCCGGTCCCTACTCCTACGAGCAGTACTTC; cdr3_aa: CASTVEGSGPYSYEQYF
v_call: TRBV6-5; d_call: -; j_call: TRBJ1-5; clone_size: -; cdr3_nt: TGTGCCAGCAGTCCCCGACAGTTTAGCAATCAGCCCCAGCATTTT; cdr3_aa: CASSPRQFSNQPQHF
v_call: TRBV7-3; d_call: TRBD2; j_call: TRBJ2-1; clone_size: -; cdr3_nt: TGTGCCAGCAGCTTACTCGCGGGAGGGCCGAATGAGCAGTTCTTC; cdr3_aa: CASSLLAGGPNEQFF
v_call: TRBV7-9; d_call: -; j_call: TRBJ1-2; clone_size: -; cdr3_nt: TGTGCCAGCAGCTCCCAGGGTCCCCTAGGCTACACCTTC; cdr3_aa: CASSSQGPLGYTF
v_call: TRBV10-3; d_call: -; j_call: TRBJ1-5; clone_size: -; cdr3_nt: TGTGCCATCAGTGATGACGGAGATCAGCCCCAGCATTTT; cdr3_aa: CAISDDGDQPQHF
v_call: TRBV19; d_call: -; j_call: TRBJ1-1; clone_size: few; cdr3_nt: TGTGCCAGTAGTATAGAAGCGTTTTTGGCTGAAGCTTTCTTT; cdr3_aa: CASSIEAFLAEAFF
v_call: TRBV7-8; d_call: -; j_call: TRBJ1-5; clone_size: -; cdr3_nt: TGTGCCAGCAGCCTCCTACCGACAGATCAGCCCCAGCATTTT; cdr3_aa: CASSLLPTDQPQHF
v_call: TRBV19; d_call: TRBD2; j_call: TRBJ2-1; clone_size: -; cdr3_nt: TGTGCCAGTAGAACCGGGACTAGCAATGAGCAGTTCTTC; cdr3_aa: CASRTGTSNEQFF
v_call: TRBV4-3; d_call: -; j_call: TRBJ2-1; clone_size: -; cdr3_nt: TGCGCCAGCAGCCAAGATCTCCCAGAAGAGCAGTTCTTC; cdr3_aa: CASSQDLPEEQFF
v_call: TRBV7-2; d_call: TRBD1; j_call: TRBJ1-4; clone_size: -; cdr3_nt: TGTGCCAGCAGCCGGGACAGTGAAAAACTGTTTTTT; cdr3_aa: CASSRDSEKLFF
v_call: TRBV7-2; d_call: TRBD1; j_call: TRBJ2-5; clone_size: -; cdr3_nt: TGTGCCAGCAGTTTAGGGGGACAGGGGACGGAGACCCAGTACTTC; cdr3_aa: CASSLGGQGTETQYF
v_call: TRBV3-1/TRBV3-2; d_call: TRBD1; j_call: TRBJ2-2; clone_size: once; cdr3_nt: TGTGCCAGCAGCCATAGCAGACAGGGGGCTCTAAAGGCCGGGGAGCTGTTTTTT; cdr3_aa: CASSHSRQGALKAGELFF
v_call: TRBV5-5; d_call: TRBD1; j_call: TRBJ2-5; clone_size: -; cdr3_nt: TGTGCCAGCAGCCCGGGACAGTTTCAAGAGACCCAGTACTTC; cdr3_aa: CASSPGQFQETQYF
v_call: TRBV19; d_call: TRBD1; j_call: TRBJ1-1; clone_size: -; cdr3_nt: TGTGCCAGTAGTAGCTCCGGGACAGGCAAGACTGAAGCTTTCTTT; cdr3_aa: CASSSSGTGKTEAFF
v_call: TRBV2; d_call: -; j_call: TRBJ1-1; clone_size: -; cdr3_nt: TGTGCCAGCAGTGAATTCTTCGGTACGGACACTGAAGCTTTCTTT; cdr3_aa: CASSEFFGTDTEAFF
v_call: TRBV19; d_call: TRBD1; j_call: TRBJ1-1; clone_size: -; cdr3_nt: TGTGCCAGTAGTATGCAGGGGGCGAATACTGAAGCTTTCTTT; cdr3_aa: CASSMQGANTEAFF
v_call: TRBV7-3; d_call: TRBD2; j_call: TRBJ2-1; clone_size: -; cdr3_nt: TGTGCCAGCAGCTTCGGGACTAGCGGGATTGAGCAGTTCTTC; cdr3_aa: CASSFGTSGIEQFF
v_call: TRBV2; d_call: TRBD1; j_call: TRBJ2-2; clone_size: -; cdr3_nt: TGTGCCAGCACGGGACAGGGGGTTCCCGGGGAGCTGTTTTTT; cdr3_aa: CASTGQGVPGELFF
v_call: TRBV2; d_call: TRBD1; j_call: TRBJ1-5; clone_size: few; cdr3_nt: TGTGCCAGCAGATCAGACAGGGGACTGAATCAGCCCCAGCATTTT; cdr3_aa: CASRSDRGLNQPQHF
v_call: TRBV11-3; d_call: TRBD2; j_call: TRBJ2-3; clone_size: -; cdr3_nt: TGTGCCAGCAGCACTCGACTAGCGGGTAGCACAGATACGCAGTATTTT; cdr3_aa: CASSTRLAGSTDTQYF
v_call: TRBV6-5; d_call: TRBD1; j_call: TRBJ1-1; clone_size: once; cdr3_nt: TGTGCCAGCAGTTATTCATATAGGGGGCATACTGAAGCTTTCTTT; cdr3_aa: CASSYSYRGHTEAFF
v_call: TRBV2; d_call: -; j_call: TRBJ1-1; clone_size: -; cdr3_nt: TGTGCCAGCCGATTAGAGGACACGATGAACACTGAAGCTTTCTTT; cdr3_aa: CASRLEDTMNTEAFF
v_call: TRBV28; d_call: -; j_call: TRBJ1-4; clone_size: -; cdr3_nt: TGTGCCAGCAGACCTACCCGCGTGGAAAAACTGTTTTTT; cdr3_aa: CASRPTRVEKLFF
v_call: TRBV10-2; d_call: -; j_call: TRBJ1-2; clone_size: -; cdr3_nt: TGCGCCAGCAGTGAAAGGGGGGGGTCACTCGGCTATGGCTACACCTTC; cdr3_aa: CASSERGGSLGYGYTF
v_call: TRBV5-1; d_call: TRBD2; j_call: TRBJ2-5; clone_size: -; cdr3_nt: TGCGCCAGCAGCTTGGGACTAGCGGGAGGCCCAGGGGGGACCCAGTACTTC; cdr3_aa: CASSLGLAGGPGGTQYF
v_call: TRBV7-7; d_call: -; j_call: TRBJ2-7; clone_size: -; cdr3_nt: TGTGCTAGCAGCTTAGCGCTGGGGGGGCCTTACGAGCAGTACTTC; cdr3_aa: CASSLALGGPYEQYF
v_call: TRBV4-2; d_call: -; j_call: TRBJ2-1; clone_size: -; cdr3_nt: TGTGCCAGCAGCCAAGAGGGCGGGAACTCCTACAATGAGCAGTTCTTC; cdr3_aa: CASSQEGGNSYNEQFF
v_call: TRBV29-1; d_call: -; j_call: TRBJ1-4; clone_size: -; cdr3_nt: TGCAGCTTACAATGGGGCGAAAAACTGTTTTTT; cdr3_aa: CSLQWGEKLFF
v_call: TRBV24-1; d_call: TRBD2; j_call: TRBJ2-1; clone_size: -; cdr3_nt: TGTGCCACCAGCGCTAGCGGGAGTGATGAGCAGTTCTTC; cdr3_aa: CATSASGSDEQFF
v_call: TRBV9; d_call: TRBD1; j_call: TRBJ1-3; clone_size: -; cdr3_nt: TGTGCCAGCAGCGTCAACAGGGGGTTCGGAAACACCATATATTTT; cdr3_aa: CASSVNRGFGNTIYF
v_call: TRBV11-3; d_call: -; j_call: TRBJ1-1; clone_size: -; cdr3_nt: TGTGCCAGCAGCTTAATTATGAACACTGAAGCTTTCTTT; cdr3_aa: CASSLIMNTEAFF
v_call: TRBV7-3; d_call: TRBD2; j_call: TRBJ2-1; clone_size: few; cdr3_nt: TGTGCCAGCAGCTTATTCCCTAGCGGAGCATACAATGAGCAGTTCTTC; cdr3_aa: CASSLFPSGAYNEQFF
v_call: TRBV3-1/TRBV3-2; d_call: TRBD2; j_call: TRBJ2-1; clone_size: -; cdr3_nt: TGTGCCAGCAGCCTGACTAGCGGTAACTACAATGAGCAGTTCTTC; cdr3_aa: CASSLTSGNYNEQFF
v_call: TRBV5-1; d_call: TRBD2; j_call: TRBJ2-3; clone_size: -; cdr3_nt: TGCGCCAGCAGCAGTAGCGGGACTCCCACAGATACGCAGTATTTT; cdr3_aa: CASSSSGTPTDTQYF
v_call: TRBV3-1/TRBV3-2; d_call: -; j_call: TRBJ1-2; clone_size: -; cdr3_nt: TGTGCCAGCAGCCACCAAGATCTGGGGGCGGTTGGCTACACCTTC; cdr3_aa: CASSHQDLGAVGYTF